This note documents a single T cell receptor (beta chain) sequence. Its binding antigen is unknown. No much larger clonotype is one base removed from it; base qualities were not supplied. The CDR3 runs 13 residues from the cysteine to the phenylalanine. CDR3 DNA is the only sequence kept; it has 39 bases, read in frame from the first base. The germline V gene (reference sequence) yields WNHNN for CDR1 and SYGVQD for CDR2. The junction carries 14 bases between V and J, which are trimmed by 2 bases and 10 bases respectively. The data stem from a study of T cell responses to AZD1222 COVID-19 vaccine (dated by TCRdb to about 2021). Regarding the research as a whole: AZD1222 recipients whose second dose came at about 4 weeks and those whose second dose came at about 12 weeks were combined into one group, since spike-specific TCR depth and breadth did not differ between the two schedules. Enrollment into the trials was organized by age into subgroups of 18-55, 56-69 and 70-plus years, and those subgroups contained roughly 150, 30 and 60 TCR-sequenced participants, respectively. A total of 230 to 250 trial participants underwent TCR sequencing, of whom 207 received two doses of AZD1222 and around 26 received two doses of the MenACWY control vaccine.

The CDR3 regions of human TCRbeta chains were analyzed by immunosequencing. On the study's bioinformatics: Repertoire TCRs were matched against a reference library of SARS-CoV-2-specific TCRs generated with the MIRA antigen-specificity platform. Breadth meant the fraction of unique TCRs that were SARS-CoV-2-associated, whereas depth meant the fraction of total T cells that were SARS-CoV-2-associated. Each spike-specific TCR was assigned to its reactive spike region and to a CD4 or CD8 class using the MIRA data. Log10-transformed breadth and depth values were compared by one-way ANOVA with Sidak's multiple comparisons tests. TCRdb took this table from immuneACCESS and kept in-frame rearrangements with V and J called. Such tables lack part of the clones; where checked against another copy, unresolved V genes explain under half of the gap, and the rest is unexplained. The DNA was the basis for D and trimming; V, J and clone size are from that table. This sample is represented by over 65,000 clones; 80% to 90% of them were singletons. Roughly 7.6% of the sample rests with the top ten.

This specimen's time point label, per the study, means: baseline before first vaccination. Samples from vaccinated people were obtained from the UK trials COV001 and COV002, which included a single-blind randomized controlled phase 2/3 trial of AZD1222 (ChAdOx1 nCoV-19) in healthy adults. Trial participant PBMC samples were collected at day 0 and day 28 after the second dose for TCRbeta chain sequencing. The full study reports these points: The vaccine-associated CD4 TCRs covered the entire spike protein, and the dominant responses fell in regions 160-218 and 743-854. Only five or six AZD1222 recipients were SARS-CoV-2 seropositive at baseline, limiting conclusions about previously exposed vaccinees. Reportedly, almost half of the unique spike-specific TCRs recognized epitopes lying outside the regions that are mutated in the B.1.351 and B.1.1.7 variants. In the small 56-69-year group, the increase in depth fell short of significance, most likely because of low power. After two AZD1222 doses, both the breadth and the depth of spike-specific TCRs were significantly higher than at day 0 and than in MenACWY recipients. Because no day 14 peak-response samples were available, repertoires were characterized only after the peak T cell response. Most participants were white British and females outnumbered males, and the authors suggested that clonal diversity may have been underestimated.

Specimen: peripheral blood, collected on day 0 of AZD1222 vaccination. This sequence was found in an adult in good health. The V and J segments used are TRBV10-1 and TRBJ1-1, with the D gene not clear enough to name. The DNA sequence reads TGCGCCAGCAGTGAGGGTCCCTCTGGCAGAGCTTTCTTT. The resulting protein is CASSEGPSGRAFF.